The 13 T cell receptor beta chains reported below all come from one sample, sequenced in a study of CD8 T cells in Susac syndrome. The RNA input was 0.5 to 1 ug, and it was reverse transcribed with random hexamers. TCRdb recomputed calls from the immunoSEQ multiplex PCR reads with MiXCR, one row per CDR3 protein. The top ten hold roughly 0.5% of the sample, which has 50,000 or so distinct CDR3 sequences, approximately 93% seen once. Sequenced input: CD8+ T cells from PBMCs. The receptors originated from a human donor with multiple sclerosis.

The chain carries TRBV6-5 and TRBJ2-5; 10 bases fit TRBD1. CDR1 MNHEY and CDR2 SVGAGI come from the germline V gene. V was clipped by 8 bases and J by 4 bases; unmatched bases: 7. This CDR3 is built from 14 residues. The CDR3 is CASVQWTGGETQYF. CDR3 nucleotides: TGTGCCAGCGTCCAATGGACAGGGGGAGAGACCCAGTACTTC.

For the CDR3, the DNA is TGTGCCAGCTACGAAGGGACAGGGGATGGCTACACCTTC. Its translation: CASYEGTGDGYTF. The chain employs TRBV27 and TRBJ1-2, with TRBD1 matching over 10 bases. V lost 8 bases and J lost 6; bases outside the gene matches: 6. CDR3 length: 13 amino acids. Germline values: CDR1 MNHEY, CDR2 SMNVEV (reference sequence).

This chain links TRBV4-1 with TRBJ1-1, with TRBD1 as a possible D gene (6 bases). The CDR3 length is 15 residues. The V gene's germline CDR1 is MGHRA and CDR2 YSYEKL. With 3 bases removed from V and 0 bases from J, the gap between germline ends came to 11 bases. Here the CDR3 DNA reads TGCGCCAGCAGCCAGCTGCAGGGGATGAACACTGAAGCTTTCTTT. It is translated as CASSQLQGMNTEAFF.

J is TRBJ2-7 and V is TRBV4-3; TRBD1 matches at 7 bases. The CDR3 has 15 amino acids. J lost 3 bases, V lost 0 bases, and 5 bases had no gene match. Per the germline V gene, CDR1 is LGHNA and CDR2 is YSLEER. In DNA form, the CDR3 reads TGCGCCAGCAGCCAAGACCGGGCAGGGGGCTACGAGCAGTACTTC. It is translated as CASSQDRAGGYEQYF.

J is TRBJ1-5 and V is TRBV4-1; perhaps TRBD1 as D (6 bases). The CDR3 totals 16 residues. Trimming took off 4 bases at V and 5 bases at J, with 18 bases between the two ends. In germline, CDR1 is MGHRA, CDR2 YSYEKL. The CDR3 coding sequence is TGCGCCAGCAGCCTAAAGGGGGGCGAGAGGGATCAGCCCCAGCATTTT. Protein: CASSLKGGERDQPQHF.

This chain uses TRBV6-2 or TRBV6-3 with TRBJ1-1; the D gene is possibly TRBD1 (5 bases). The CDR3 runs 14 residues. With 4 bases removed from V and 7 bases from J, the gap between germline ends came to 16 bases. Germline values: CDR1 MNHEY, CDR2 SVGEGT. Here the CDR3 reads CASSFRRGIGEAFF. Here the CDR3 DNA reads TGTGCCAGCAGTTTCCGGAGGGGAATAGGTGAAGCTTTCTTT.

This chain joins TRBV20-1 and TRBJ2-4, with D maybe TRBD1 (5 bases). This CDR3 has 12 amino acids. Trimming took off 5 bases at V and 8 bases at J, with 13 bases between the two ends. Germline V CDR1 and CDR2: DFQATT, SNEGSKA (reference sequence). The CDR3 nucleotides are TGCAGTGCTCTGGACCAGGGTGACATTCAGTACTTC. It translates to CSALDQGDIQYF.

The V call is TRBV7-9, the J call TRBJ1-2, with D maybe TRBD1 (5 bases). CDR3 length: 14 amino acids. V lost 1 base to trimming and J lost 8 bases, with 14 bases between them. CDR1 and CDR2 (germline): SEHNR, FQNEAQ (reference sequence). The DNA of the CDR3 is TGTGCCAGCAGCTTAGGGGGACTCACCGCCGGCTACACCTTC. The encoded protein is CASSLGGLTAGYTF.

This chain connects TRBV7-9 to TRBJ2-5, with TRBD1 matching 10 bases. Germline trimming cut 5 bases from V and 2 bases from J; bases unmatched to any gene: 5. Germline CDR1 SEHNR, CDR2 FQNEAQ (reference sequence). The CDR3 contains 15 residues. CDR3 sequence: CASSLGDRGQETQYF. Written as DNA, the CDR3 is TGTGCCAGCAGCCTCGGGGACAGGGGACAAGAGACCCAGTACTTC.

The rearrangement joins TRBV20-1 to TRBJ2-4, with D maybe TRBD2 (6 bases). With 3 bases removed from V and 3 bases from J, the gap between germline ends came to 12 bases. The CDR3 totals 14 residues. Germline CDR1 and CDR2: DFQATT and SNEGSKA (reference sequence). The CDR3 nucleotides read TGCAGTGCTAGGGAGGGAGGCGACAAAAACATTCAGTACTTC. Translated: CSAREGGDKNIQYF.

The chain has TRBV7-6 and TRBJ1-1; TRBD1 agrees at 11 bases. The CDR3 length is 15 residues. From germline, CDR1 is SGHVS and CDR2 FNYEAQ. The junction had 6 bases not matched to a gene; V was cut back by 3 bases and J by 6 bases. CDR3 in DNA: TGTGCCAGCAGCTTTATGCCGGGACAGGGGGCTGAAGCTTTCTTT. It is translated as CASSFMPGQGAEAFF.

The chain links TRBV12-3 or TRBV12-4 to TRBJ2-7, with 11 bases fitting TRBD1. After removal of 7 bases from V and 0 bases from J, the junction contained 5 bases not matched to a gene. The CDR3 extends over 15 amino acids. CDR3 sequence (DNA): TGTGCCAGCACCACGGGACAGGGGGGCTCCTACGAGCAGTACTTC. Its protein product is CASTTGQGGSYEQYF.

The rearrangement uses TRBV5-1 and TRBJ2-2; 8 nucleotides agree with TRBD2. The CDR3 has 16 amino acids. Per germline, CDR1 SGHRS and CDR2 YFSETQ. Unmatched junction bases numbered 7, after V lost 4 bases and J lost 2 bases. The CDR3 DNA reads TGCGCCAGCAGCCCCCCCGGGGGGGCAAACACCGGGGAGCTGTTTTTT. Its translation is CASSPPGGANTGELFF.